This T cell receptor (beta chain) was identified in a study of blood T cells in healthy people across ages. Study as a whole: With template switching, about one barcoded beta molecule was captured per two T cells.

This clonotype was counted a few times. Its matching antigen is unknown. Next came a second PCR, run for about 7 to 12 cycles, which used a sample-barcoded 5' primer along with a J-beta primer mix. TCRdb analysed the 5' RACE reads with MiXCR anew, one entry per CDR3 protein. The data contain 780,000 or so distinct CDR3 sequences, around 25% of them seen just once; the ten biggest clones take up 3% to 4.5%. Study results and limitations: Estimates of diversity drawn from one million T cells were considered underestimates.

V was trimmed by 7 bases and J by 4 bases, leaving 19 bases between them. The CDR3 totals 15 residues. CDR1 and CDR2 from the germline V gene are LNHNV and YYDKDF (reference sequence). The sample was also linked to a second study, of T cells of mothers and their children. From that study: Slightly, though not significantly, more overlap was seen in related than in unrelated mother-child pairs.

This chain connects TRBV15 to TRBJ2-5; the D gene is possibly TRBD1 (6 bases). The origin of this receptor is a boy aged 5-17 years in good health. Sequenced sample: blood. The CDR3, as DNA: TGTGCCACCACAGGGTTCGGACAGAGTGGAGAGACCCAGTACTTC. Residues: CATTGFGQSGETQYF.